This T cell receptor (beta chain) was identified during a study of CD8 T cell repertoires and HIV-1 epitope variants. About the research overall: Epitopes were three Gag families plus Nef HW9 and YT9.

Some clones are missing from TCRdb's copy, which holds only in-frame ones; the method was immunoSEQ multiplex PCR. The sample has under 100,000 clones, roughly 81% seen once; the top ten hold about a quarter. The CDR3 spans 16 residues. Germline loops: CDR1 SEHNR, CDR2 FQNEAQ (reference sequence). V trimming: 4 bases; J trimming: 6 bases; junction bases outside the gene matches: 5. This sequence originates from a male donor with HIV. The sequenced material came from uncultured baseline CD8+ T cells from peripheral blood mononuclear cells (PBMCs). The rearrangement links TRBV7-9 to TRBJ2-1; 14 positions agree with TRBD2. The CDR3 is CASSSPGLAGVNEQFF. CDR3 coding DNA: TGTGCCAGCAGCTCGCCGGGACTAGCGGGAGTCAATGAGCAGTTCTTC.